These 29 T cell receptor beta chains share one sample of origin, sequenced in a study of T cell responses to AZD1222 COVID-19 vaccine. Sequenced by immunoSEQ multiplex PCR; TCRdb stores in-frame clones only, minus some. The sample holds 180,000 or so clones, around 90% seen once. This specimen consisted of peripheral blood, obtained 28 days after the second AZD1222 dose. These receptors all come from an adult who received the AZD1222 COVID-19 vaccine.

The chain employs TRBV6-5 and TRBJ1-5; D is possibly TRBD1 (5 bases). CDR1 is MNHEY and CDR2 is SVGAGI in the germline V gene. CDR3 length: 13 residues. V lost 7 bases and J lost 6, with 13 bases in between. The CDR3 loop is CASTRQGGQPQHF. The DNA for the CDR3 is TGTGCCAGCACCCGGCAGGGAGGTCAGCCCCAGCATTTT.

DNA of the CDR3: TGTGCCACCAGTGACCCGGGGAGGGTAGGAGAGACCCAGTACTTC. Translation gives CATSDPGRVGETQYF. This sequence joins TRBV24-1 and TRBJ2-5; 7 bases are shared with TRBD2. J gave up 4 bases and V 4 bases, and 8 bases lay outside the gene matches. Per germline, CDR1 KGHDR and CDR2 SFDVKD. The CDR3 spans 15 residues.

The chain uses TRBV5-1 and TRBJ1-2; D unclear. The germline gives CDR1 SGHRS, CDR2 YFSETQ. The ends were cut back, 4 bases at V and 4 bases at J, with 14 bases in the middle. This CDR3 is 14 amino acids long. The CDR3 loop is CASSSRAGVYGYTF. As DNA, the CDR3 is TGCGCCAGCAGCAGCCGGGCAGGCGTCTATGGCTACACCTTC.

The chain combines TRBV19 with TRBJ2-7; D is perhaps TRBD1 or TRBD2 (5 bases each). The CDR3 length is 14 residues. Germline values: CDR1 LNHDA, CDR2 SQIVND (reference sequence). The V and J ends lost 4 bases and 2 bases respectively, with 12 bases between them. The chain's CDR3 is CASSTRTGPYEQYF. In DNA, the CDR3 is TGTGCCAGTAGTACCCGGACGGGGCCCTACGAGCAGTACTTC.

The V gene is TRBV7-2, the J gene TRBJ2-4; 10 bases are shared with TRBD1. The germline CDR1 and CDR2 sequences are SGHTA and FQGNSA. The J segment lost 0 bases and the V segment lost 4 bases, leaving 12 bases of the junction unmatched. The CDR3 spans 19 residues. This chain's CDR3 is CASSSRGTGEVLAKNIQYF. Here the CDR3 DNA reads TGTGCCAGCAGCTCCAGAGGGACAGGGGAAGTTCTAGCCAAAAACATTCAGTACTTC.

The chain joins TRBV10-3 to TRBJ2-7, with a possible D match to TRBD2 (7 bases). V lost 0 bases and J 2 bases, leaving 8 bases between the germline ends. CDR3 length: 14 amino acids. Looked up from germline, CDR1 is ENHRY and CDR2 is SYGVKD. CDR3 nucleotide sequence: TGTGCCATCAGTGAGTCGGGGGGGCCCTACGAGCAGTACTTC. It yields the protein CAISESGGPYEQYF.

The rearrangement joins TRBV7-3 to TRBJ2-2, with D possibly matching TRBD2 (5 bases). The germline gives CDR1 SGHTA, CDR2 FQGTGA. CDR3 size: 14 residues. V shed 2 bases and J shed 8 bases, with 12 bases lying between them. CDR3 sequence (DNA): TGTGCCAGCAGCTTAGGGGAGTTGCAGGGGGAGCTGTTTTTT. Protein sequence: CASSLGELQGELFF.

The rearrangement links TRBV13 to TRBJ1-2; D is perhaps TRBD1 (6 bases). Germline V CDR1 and CDR2: PRHDT, FYEKMQ (reference sequence). V lost 5 bases, J lost 6 bases, and 16 bases lay in between. The CDR3 totals 14 residues. The CDR3 DNA reads TGTGCCAGCAGCCGCCGGGACATCCCTCATGGCTACACCTTC. It codes for CASSRRDIPHGYTF.

V gene TRBV29-1 combines with J gene TRBJ2-7; D is undetermined. Trimming left V 5 bases short and J 3 bases short, with 8 bases between. The germline V gene has CDR1 SQVTM and CDR2 ANQGSEA. There are 11 residues in the CDR3. CDR3 residues: CSVLGSYEQYF. CDR3 nucleotide sequence: TGCAGCGTTCTAGGTAGCTACGAGCAGTACTTC.

The chain carries TRBV7-6 and TRBJ2-1; 10 nucleotides line up with TRBD2. Germline V gene data show CDR1 as SGHVS and CDR2 as FNYEAQ. After removal of 0 bases from V and 9 bases from J, the junction contained 14 bases not matched to a gene. The CDR3 runs to 18 residues. The CDR3 DNA follows: TGTGCCAGCAGCTTAGCGCCGCAGCGGGGGACTAGCGTAAGTGAGCAGTTCTTC. This codes for CASSLAPQRGTSVSEQFF.

DNA of the CDR3: TGTGCCAGCAGTTTATCGATGGTTAACTATGGCTACACCTTC. Amino acids: CASSLSMVNYGYTF. The J gene is TRBJ1-2, the V gene TRBV27; D unclear. This CDR3 contains 14 residues. Germline assignment: CDR1 MNHEY and CDR2 SMNVEV (reference sequence). V was trimmed by 0 bases and J by 1 base, leaving 6 bases between them.

The chain uses TRBV6-5 and TRBJ1-5, with 9 bases that match TRBD1. V dropped 8 bases and J dropped 4; count of bases not matched to a gene: 9. This CDR3 spans 15 amino acids. Germline V CDR1 and CDR2: MNHEY, SVGAGI. Written as DNA, the CDR3 is TGTGCCAGCCGCCGGGACAGGGCAACGAATCAGCCCCAGCATTTT. Translation gives CASRRDRATNQPQHF.

V gene TRBV28 combines with J gene TRBJ1-1; 7 nucleotides line up with TRBD1. The V gene's germline CDR1 is MDHEN and CDR2 SYDVKM. Trimming at V came to 6 bases and at J to 0 bases, leaving 4 bases not matched to a gene. The CDR3 is made up of 14 amino acids. The CDR3, as DNA: TGTGCCAGCAGACAAGGGACAGTGAACACTGAAGCTTTCTTT. Amino acids: CASRQGTVNTEAFF. The whole variable domain, remainder taken from reference TRBV28 and TRBJ1-1, is DVKVTQSSRYLVKRTGEKVFLECVQDMDHENMFWYRQDPGLGLRLIYFSYDVKMKEKGDIPEGYSVSREKKERFSLILESASTNQTSMYLCASRQGTVNTEAFFGQGTRLTVV.

The rearrangement links TRBV10-3 to TRBJ2-5, with a possible D match to TRBD2 (5 bases). V dropped 1 base and J dropped 0 bases, with 18 bases sitting between them. The germline V gene has CDR1 ENHRY and CDR2 SYGVKD. This CDR3 has 18 amino acids. This CDR3 reads CAISEYPSGTLYQETQYF. The CDR3 DNA sequence: TGTGCCATCAGTGAGTACCCAAGCGGAACATTGTACCAAGAGACCCAGTACTTC.

CDR3 loop: CASSPGGIGQPQHF. DNA for the CDR3: TGTGCCAGCAGCCCAGGGGGGATAGGTCAGCCCCAGCATTTT. The V call is TRBV7-6, the J call TRBJ1-5, with 7 positions matching TRBD1. Germline CDR1 and CDR2: SGHVS and FNYEAQ. Unmatched junction bases numbered 7, after V lost 5 bases and J lost 6 bases. The length of the CDR3 is 14 residues.

This chain links TRBV7-9 with TRBJ1-6; D is unresolved. There are 15 residues in the CDR3. The V end was cut by 1 base, the J end by 7 bases, with 11 bases between. From germline, CDR1 is SEHNR and CDR2 FQNEAQ (reference sequence). This CDR3 reads CASSLVRTGNSPLHF. The DNA of the CDR3 is TGTGCCAGCAGCTTAGTCAGGACTGGAAATTCACCCCTCCACTTT.

The chain couples TRBV2 to TRBJ2-7; D ambiguous. The CDR3 is made up of 15 amino acids. V was cut by 1 base and J by 3 bases, with 13 bases left in between. Germline CDR1 SNHLY, CDR2 FYNNEI. CDR3 coding DNA: TGTGCCAGCAGTGAAGGAGGTGGGTCGATCTACGAGCAGTACTTC. Encoded protein: CASSEGGGSIYEQYF.

The chain uses TRBV12-3 or TRBV12-4 and TRBJ2-1; unclear D gene. V lost 5 bases to trimming and J lost 6 bases, with 8 bases between them. The CDR3 has 12 residues. The CDR3 DNA reads TGTGCCAGCAGTATAAGAGGCAATGAGCAGTTCTTC. Amino acids: CASSIRGNEQFF.

The chain carries TRBV6-2 or TRBV6-3 and TRBJ1-5, with D possibly matching TRBD1 (6 bases). Germline values: CDR1 MNHEY, CDR2 SVGEGT. Trimming took 2 bases from V and 1 from J, leaving 9 bases between them. This CDR3 contains 15 residues. In DNA form, the CDR3 reads TGTGCCAGCAGTTACGGGGGGGCCAGCAATCAGCCCCAGCATTTT. The encoded protein is CASSYGGASNQPQHF.

This chain uses TRBV5-4 with TRBJ1-2; 8 bases fit TRBD1. The CDR3 length is 14 residues. Germline V gives CDR1 SGHNT, CDR2 YYREEE (reference sequence). Losses at the gene ends were 4 bases for V and 4 bases for J; bases not matched to a gene: 6. This CDR3 reads CASSPGQEVYGYTF. As DNA, the CDR3 is TGTGCCAGCAGCCCGGGACAGGAGGTCTATGGCTACACCTTC.

V usage is TRBV5-1 and J usage is TRBJ1-4; TRBD1 might be the D (6 bases). Between the trimmed V and J ends, which lost 4 bases and 0 bases, there was a span of 16 bases. This CDR3 comprises 17 residues. Germline values: CDR1 SGHRS, CDR2 YFSETQ. CDR3 loop: CASSTDSPRATNEKLFF. CDR3 in DNA: TGCGCCAGCAGCACGGACAGTCCCCGTGCAACTAATGAAAAACTGTTTTTT.

V gene TRBV5-6 combines with J gene TRBJ1-2, with D hard to call. The germline V gene encodes CDR1 SGHDT and CDR2 YYEEEE. This CDR3 spans 13 amino acids. Trimming left V 0 bases short and J 9 bases short, with 12 bases between. The CDR3 reads CASSLGRTMSYTF. CDR3 DNA: TGTGCCAGCAGCTTGGGACGGACTATGAGCTACACCTTC.

The chain combines TRBV5-4 with TRBJ2-7; 10 bases align to TRBD1. The V gene end was trimmed by 4 bases and the J gene end by 3 bases; junction bases not matched to a gene: 7. In germline, CDR1 is SGHNT, CDR2 YYREEE (reference sequence). The CDR3 is 15 amino acids. CDR3: CASSPPGTGVYEQYF. DNA for the CDR3: TGTGCCAGCAGCCCGCCCGGGACAGGGGTCTACGAGCAGTACTTC.

The rearrangement links TRBV7-2 to TRBJ1-5; no reliable D call. CDR3 length equals 13 residues. The ends were cut back, 1 base at V and 7 bases at J, with 8 bases in the middle. Germline lookup yields CDR1 SGHTA and CDR2 FQGNSA. CDR3: CASSLGQFQPQHF. CDR3 nucleotides: TGTGCCAGCAGCTTAGGACAATTCCAGCCCCAGCATTTT. Drawing the rest from reference TRBV7-2 and TRBJ1-5, the complete variable domain is GAGVSQSPSNKVTEKGKDVELRCDPISGHTALYWYRQSLGQGLEFLIYFQGNSAPDKSGLPSDRFSAERTGGSVSTLTIQRTQQEDSAVYLCASSLGQFQPQHFGDGTRLSIL.

V and J are TRBV7-9 and TRBJ2-1; D gene unclear. Trimming shortened V by 5 bases and J by 7 bases, and 3 bases separated the two germline ends. The CDR3 spans 10 residues. Germline CDR1 SEHNR, CDR2 FQNEAQ (reference sequence). The CDR3 loop is CASSRNEQFF. Here the CDR3 DNA reads TGTGCCAGCAGCCGAAATGAGCAGTTCTTC.

This clone was detected only once. This chain uses TRBV30 with TRBJ1-2; D uncertain. Germline loops: CDR1 GTSNPN, CDR2 SVGIG (reference sequence). The V gene lost 3 bases and the J gene lost 5 bases, with 10 bases spanning the gap. The CDR3 contains 12 residues. The CDR3 sequence is CAWSGSIYGYTF. The CDR3 nucleotides are TGTGCCTGGAGCGGAAGTATTTATGGCTACACCTTC.

V and J are TRBV11-3 and TRBJ2-3; 11 bases match TRBD2. The V segment lost 0 bases and the J segment 0 bases; nucleotides outside the gene matches: 11. The CDR3 is 20 residues long. In germline, CDR1 is SGHNT, CDR2 YENEEA. The CDR3 nucleotides read TGTGCCAGCAGCTTAGATGGCAGGAGACGGACTAGCGGGAGCACAGATACGCAGTATTTT. This encodes CASSLDGRRRTSGSTDTQYF.

The chain is built from TRBV4-3 and TRBJ1-1, with D uncertain. Germline V gene data show CDR1 as LGHNA and CDR2 as YSLEER. Trimming removed 0 bases at V and 5 bases at J, with 13 bases between. This CDR3 has 15 residues. CDR3 nucleotides: TGCGCCAGCAGCCAAGAACTGGGGAGAAGGACTGAAGCTTTCTTT. It codes for CASSQELGRRTEAFF.

In its sample, this clone ranks as medium-sized. The CDR3 region is CASTRGTGSTKMDTQYF. CDR3 in DNA: TGTGCCAGCACTCGGGGGACAGGGAGCACTAAAATGGATACGCAGTATTTT. V gene TRBV27 combines with J gene TRBJ2-3, with 9 bases lining up with TRBD1. Germline values: CDR1 MNHEY, CDR2 SMNVEV (reference sequence). This CDR3 comprises 17 residues. V lost 7 bases, J lost 6 bases, and 17 bases stayed unmatched.